The following is a T cell receptor (beta chain) sequence with its context. These data come from a study of blood T cell repertoires in COVID-19. Germline V lookup: CDR1 SGHDN, CDR2 FVKESK. There are 17 residues in the CDR3. Trimming took off 4 bases at V and 2 bases at J, with 19 bases between the two ends. Sequenced by immunoSEQ multiplex PCR; TCRdb stores in-frame clones only, minus some. The table shows 100,000 to 150,000 clones, with 85% occurring only once. The sample taken for sequencing was peripheral blood. This rearrangement joins TRBV14 to TRBJ2-3; no clear D gene. This sequence was found in a woman aged 80 or over with COVID-19, enrolled during active disease. CDR3 in amino acids: CASSPSKRLIFTDTQYF. The CDR3, as DNA: TGTGCCAGCAGCCCCTCAAAACGACTCATTTTCACAGATACGCAGTATTTT.